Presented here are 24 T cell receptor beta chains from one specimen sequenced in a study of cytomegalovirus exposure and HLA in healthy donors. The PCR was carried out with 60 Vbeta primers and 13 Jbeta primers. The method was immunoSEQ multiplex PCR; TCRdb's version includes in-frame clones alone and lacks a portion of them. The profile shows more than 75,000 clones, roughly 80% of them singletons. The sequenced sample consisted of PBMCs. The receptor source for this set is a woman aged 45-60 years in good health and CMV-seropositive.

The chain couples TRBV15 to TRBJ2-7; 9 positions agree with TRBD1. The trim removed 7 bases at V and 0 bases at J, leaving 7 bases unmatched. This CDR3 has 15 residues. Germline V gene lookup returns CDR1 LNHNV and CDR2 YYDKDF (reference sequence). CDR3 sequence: CATTQDRGSSYEQYF. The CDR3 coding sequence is TGTGCCACCACCCAGGACAGGGGAAGCTCCTACGAGCAGTACTTC.

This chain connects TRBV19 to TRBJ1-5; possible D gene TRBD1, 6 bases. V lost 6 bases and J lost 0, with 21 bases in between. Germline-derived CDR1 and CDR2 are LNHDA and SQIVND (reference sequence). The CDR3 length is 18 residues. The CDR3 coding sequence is TGTGCCAGTAGATCCACCGGGACAAGGGTGAATAGCAATCAGCCCCAGCATTTT. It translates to CASRSTGTRVNSNQPQHF. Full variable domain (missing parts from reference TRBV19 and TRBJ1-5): DGGITQSPKYLFRKEGQNVTLSCEQNLNHDAMYWYRQDPGQGLRLIYYSQIVNDFQKGDIAEGYSVSREKKESFPLTVTSAQKNPTAFYLCASRSTGTRVNSNQPQHFGDGTRLSIL.

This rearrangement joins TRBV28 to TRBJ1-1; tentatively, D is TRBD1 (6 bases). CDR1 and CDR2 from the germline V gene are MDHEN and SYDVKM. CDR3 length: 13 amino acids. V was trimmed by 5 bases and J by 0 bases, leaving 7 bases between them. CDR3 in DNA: TGTGCCAGCAGTGGACAGCTGAACACTGAAGCTTTCTTT. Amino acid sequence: CASSGQLNTEAFF.

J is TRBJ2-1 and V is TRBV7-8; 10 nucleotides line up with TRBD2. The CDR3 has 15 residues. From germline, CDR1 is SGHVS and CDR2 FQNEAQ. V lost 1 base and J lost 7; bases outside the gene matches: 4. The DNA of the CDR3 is TGTGCCAGCAGCTTAGAGGGTAGCGGGAGGAATGAGCAGTTCTTC. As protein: CASSLEGSGRNEQFF.

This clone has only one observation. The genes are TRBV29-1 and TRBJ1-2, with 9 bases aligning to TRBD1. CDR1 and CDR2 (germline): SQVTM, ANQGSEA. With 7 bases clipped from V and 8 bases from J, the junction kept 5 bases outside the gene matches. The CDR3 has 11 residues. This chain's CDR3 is CSGQGVGGYTF. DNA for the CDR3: TGCAGCGGACAGGGGGTGGGCGGCTACACCTTC.

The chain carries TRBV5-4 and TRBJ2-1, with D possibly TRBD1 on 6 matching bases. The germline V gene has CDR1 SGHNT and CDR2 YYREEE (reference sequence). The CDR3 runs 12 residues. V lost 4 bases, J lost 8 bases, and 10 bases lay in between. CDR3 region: CASSLDSYEQFF. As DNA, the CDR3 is TGTGCCAGCAGCCTGGACAGTTATGAGCAGTTCTTC.

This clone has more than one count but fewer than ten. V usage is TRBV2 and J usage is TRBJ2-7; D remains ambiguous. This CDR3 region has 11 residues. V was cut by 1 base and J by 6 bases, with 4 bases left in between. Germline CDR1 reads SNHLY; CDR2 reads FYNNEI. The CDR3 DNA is TGTGCCAGCAGTGAAGACAGCGAGCAGTACTTC. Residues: CASSEDSEQYF.

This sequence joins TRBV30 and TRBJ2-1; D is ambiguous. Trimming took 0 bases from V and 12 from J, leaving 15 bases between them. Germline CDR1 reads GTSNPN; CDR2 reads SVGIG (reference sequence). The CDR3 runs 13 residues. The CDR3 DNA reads TGTGCCTGGAGTGTACGTGCGACTCCTGGGCAGTTCTTC. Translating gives CAWSVRATPGQFF.

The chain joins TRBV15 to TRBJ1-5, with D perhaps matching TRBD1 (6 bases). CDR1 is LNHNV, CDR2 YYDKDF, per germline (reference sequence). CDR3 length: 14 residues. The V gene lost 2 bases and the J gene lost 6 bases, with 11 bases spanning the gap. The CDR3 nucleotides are TGTGCCACCAGCAGACAGGGGTCAAGTCAGCCCCAGCATTTT. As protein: CATSRQGSSQPQHF.

This chain's CDR3 is CAISPGSHESVNYEQYF. CDR3 bases: TGTGCCATCAGTCCCGGGAGTCACGAGTCCGTTAACTACGAGCAGTACTTC. The chain has TRBV10-3 and TRBJ2-7; TRBD2 is a possible D gene (6 bases). The germline CDR1 and CDR2 sequences are ENHRY and SYGVKD. Trimming stripped 5 bases from V and 3 bases from J, with 23 bases between. The CDR3 spans 17 residues.

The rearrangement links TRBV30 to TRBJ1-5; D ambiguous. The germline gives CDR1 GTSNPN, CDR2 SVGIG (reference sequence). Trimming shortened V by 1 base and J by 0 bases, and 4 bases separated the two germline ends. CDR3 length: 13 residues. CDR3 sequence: CAWSGYSNQPQHF. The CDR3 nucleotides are TGTGCCTGGAGTGGTTATAGCAATCAGCCCCAGCATTTT.

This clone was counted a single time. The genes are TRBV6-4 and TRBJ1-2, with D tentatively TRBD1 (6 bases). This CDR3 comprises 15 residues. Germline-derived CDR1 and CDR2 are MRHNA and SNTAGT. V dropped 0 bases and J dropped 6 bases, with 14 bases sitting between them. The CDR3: CASSDSTAGGHGYTF. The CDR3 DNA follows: TGTGCCAGCAGTGACTCGACGGCGGGGGGCCATGGCTACACCTTC.

CDR3 DNA: TGTGCCAGCAGCGTATCAGGCGCGGGGGGAACTAGCACAGATACGCAGTATTTT. Protein product: CASSVSGAGGTSTDTQYF. The chain carries TRBV9 and TRBJ2-3, with 8 bases lining up with TRBD2. Germline CDR1 and CDR2: SGDLS and YYNGEE. This CDR3 comprises 18 residues. V lost 1 base and J lost 0; bases outside the gene matches: 10.

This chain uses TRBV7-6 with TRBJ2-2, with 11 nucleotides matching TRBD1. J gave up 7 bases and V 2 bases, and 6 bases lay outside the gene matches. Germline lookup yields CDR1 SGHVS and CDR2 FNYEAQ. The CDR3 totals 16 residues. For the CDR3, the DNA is TGTGCCAGCAGCTTATCGGACAGGGGGCTATTCGGGGAGCTGTTTTTT. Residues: CASSLSDRGLFGELFF.

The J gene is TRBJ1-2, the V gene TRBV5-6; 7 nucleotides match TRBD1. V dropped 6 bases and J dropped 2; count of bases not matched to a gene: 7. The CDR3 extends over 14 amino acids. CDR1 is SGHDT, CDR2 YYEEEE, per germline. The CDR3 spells CASIGPGQNYGYTF. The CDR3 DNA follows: TGTGCCAGCATCGGACCGGGACAGAACTATGGCTACACCTTC.

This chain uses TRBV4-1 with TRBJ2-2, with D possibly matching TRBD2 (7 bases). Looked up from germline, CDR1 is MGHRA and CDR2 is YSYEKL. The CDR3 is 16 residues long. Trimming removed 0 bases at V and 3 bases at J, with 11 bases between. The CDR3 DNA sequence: TGCGCCAGCAGCCAAGATCGGGGGGCCGACACCGGGGAGCTGTTTTTT. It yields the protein CASSQDRGADTGELFF.

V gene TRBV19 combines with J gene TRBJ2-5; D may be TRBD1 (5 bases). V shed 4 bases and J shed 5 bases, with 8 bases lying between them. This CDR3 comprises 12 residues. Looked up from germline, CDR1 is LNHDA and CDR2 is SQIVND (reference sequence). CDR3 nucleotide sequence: TGTGCCAGTAGTAGCAACAGGGAGACCCAGTACTTC. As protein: CASSSNRETQYF.

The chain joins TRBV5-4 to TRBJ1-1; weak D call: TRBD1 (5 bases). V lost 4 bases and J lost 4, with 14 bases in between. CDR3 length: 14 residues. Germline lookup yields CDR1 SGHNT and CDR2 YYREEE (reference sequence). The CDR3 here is CASSPGGDGTEAFF. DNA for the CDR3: TGTGCCAGCAGCCCAGGCGGGGACGGCACTGAAGCTTTCTTT.

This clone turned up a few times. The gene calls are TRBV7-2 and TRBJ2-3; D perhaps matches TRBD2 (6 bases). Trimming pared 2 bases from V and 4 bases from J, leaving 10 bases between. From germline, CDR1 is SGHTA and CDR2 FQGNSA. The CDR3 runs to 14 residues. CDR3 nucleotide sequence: TGTGCCAGCAGCTTAATCGGGAGAGCAGATACGCAGTATTTT. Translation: CASSLIGRADTQYF.

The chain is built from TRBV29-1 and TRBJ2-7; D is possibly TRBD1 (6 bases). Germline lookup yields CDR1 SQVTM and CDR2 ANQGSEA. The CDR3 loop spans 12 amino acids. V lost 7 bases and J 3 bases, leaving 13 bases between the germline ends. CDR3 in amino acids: CSARGQFYEQYF. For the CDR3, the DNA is TGCAGCGCTAGAGGACAGTTCTACGAGCAGTACTTC.

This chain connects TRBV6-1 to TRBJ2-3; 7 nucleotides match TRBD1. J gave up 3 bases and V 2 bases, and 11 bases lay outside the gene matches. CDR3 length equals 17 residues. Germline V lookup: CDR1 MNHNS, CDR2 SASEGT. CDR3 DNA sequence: TGTGCCAGCAGTGAACCATCCCGGGACAGTCGTACAGATACGCAGTATTTT. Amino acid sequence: CASSEPSRDSRTDTQYF.

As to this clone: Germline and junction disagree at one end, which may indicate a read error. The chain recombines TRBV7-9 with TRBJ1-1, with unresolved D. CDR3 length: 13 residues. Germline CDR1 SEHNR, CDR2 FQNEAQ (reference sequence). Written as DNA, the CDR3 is TGTTCCAGCAGCTTTAGGCTAGATACTGAAGCTTTCTTT. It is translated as CSSSFRLDTEAFF. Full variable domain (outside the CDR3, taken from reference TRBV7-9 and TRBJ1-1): DTGVSQNPRHKITKRGQNVTFRCDPISEHNRLYWYRQTLGQGPEFLTYFQNEAQLEKSRLLSDRFSAERPKGSFSTLEIQRTEQGDSAMYLCSSSFRLDTEAFFGQGTRLTVV.

CDR3 loop: CASSYSVGSGNTIYF. For the CDR3, the DNA is TGTGCCAGCAGTTACTCGGTCGGTTCTGGAAACACCATATATTTT. The rearrangement joins TRBV6-5 to TRBJ1-3, with D unclear. The length of the CDR3 is 15 residues. V lost 0 bases and J 1 base, leaving 7 bases between the germline ends. Germline V gene lookup returns CDR1 MNHEY and CDR2 SVGAGI.

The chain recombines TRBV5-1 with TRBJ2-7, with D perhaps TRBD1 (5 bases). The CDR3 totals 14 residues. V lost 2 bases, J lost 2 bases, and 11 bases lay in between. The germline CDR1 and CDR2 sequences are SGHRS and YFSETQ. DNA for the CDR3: TGCGCCAGCAGCTTTCGTCAAGGGGCCTACGAGCAGTACTTC. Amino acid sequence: CASSFRQGAYEQYF.